These T cell receptor beta chains were read from a single sample in a study of T-cell memory formation after mild COVID-19. One entry per CDR3 protein results from TCRdb running MiXCR on the 5' RACE reads. The profile shows some 160,000 distinct CDR3 sequences, about 28% of them singletons. Sequencing used PBMCs or a T cell subset sorted from them (not recorded which). The receptors derive from an adult woman who had mild COVID-19 (a few samples of this study predate the infection). Cell type and time point are not known. The CDR3 runs from the conserved cysteine through the conserved F or W. D genes are given only for firm matches. Not every row has a clone size; where given, it reads once, few, many or a size class.

j_gene,v_gene,d_gene,len,abundance,CDR3aa,CDR3nt
TRBJ1-2,TRBV7-6,.,15,.,CASSDLRQAHYGYTF,TGTGCCAGCAGCGACCTAAGGCAGGCCCACTATGGCTACACCTTC
TRBJ2-7,TRBV5-4,TRBD1,16,many,CASSLAGIGQGDEQYF,TGTGCCAGCAGCTTGGCCGGTATCGGACAGGGGGACGAGCAGTACTTC
TRBJ2-1,TRBV30,.,13,.,CAWSLTRGNEQFF,TGTGCCTGGAGTCTTACTAGAGGCAATGAGCAGTTCTTC
TRBJ1-1,TRBV6-5,.,15,.,CASSWGSQGGTEAFF,TGTGCCAGCAGTTGGGGAAGCCAGGGAGGCACTGAAGCTTTCTTT
TRBJ2-5,TRBV4-2,TRBD1,14,many,CASSQGGGQETQYF,TGCGCCAGCAGCCAAGGGGGCGGGCAAGAGACCCAGTACTTC
TRBJ1-5,TRBV12-3/TRBV12-4,.,15,few,CASSLQGWSNQPQHF,TGTGCCAGCAGTCTACAGGGATGGAGCAATCAGCCCCAGCATTTT
TRBJ2-7,TRBV6-6,.,15,.,CASSDFGSPTYEQYF,TGTGCCAGCAGTGACTTCGGAAGCCCGACCTACGAGCAGTACTTC
TRBJ2-5,TRBV2,.,12,.,CASRWEQETQYF,TGTGCCAGCAGGTGGGAACAAGAGACCCAGTACTTC
TRBJ2-2,TRBV5-4,.,13,few,CASSLGGTGELFF,TGTGCCAGCAGCTTGGGGGGCACCGGGGAGCTGTTTTTT
TRBJ2-1,TRBV24-1,TRBD1,15,.,CATSDFPSTGNEQFF,TGTGCCACCAGTGATTTCCCCTCGACAGGGAATGAGCAGTTCTTC
TRBJ1-2,TRBV20-1,.,12,few,CSASYGVYGYTF,TGCAGTGCTAGTTACGGTGTCTATGGCTACACCTTC
TRBJ2-7,TRBV7-9,.,13,.,CASSSDTKYEQYF,TGTGCCAGCAGCTCGGATACCAAGTACGAGCAGTACTTC
TRBJ2-1,TRBV9,.,13,few,CASSVYGYNEQFF,TGTGCCAGCAGCGTGTATGGCTACAATGAGCAGTTCTTC
TRBJ2-5,TRBV7-3,.,16,few,CASSLNAAGQTETQYF,TGTGCCAGCAGCTTAAACGCCGCAGGGCAAACGGAGACCCAGTACTTC
TRBJ2-2,TRBV9,.,12,many,CASSQNTGELFF,TGTGCCAGCAGCCAGAACACCGGGGAGCTGTTTTTT
TRBJ2-1,TRBV7-9,.,11,.,CASSLVDEQFF,TGTGCCAGCAGCTTAGTGGATGAGCAGTTCTTC